This T cell receptor beta chain was captured in a study of blood T cell repertoires in COVID-19. Study in general: Material from acute and convalescent COVID-19 was sourced from the United States, Italy and Spain. T cells, B-cell-depleted T cells, or PBMCs provided the cDNA or gDNA that served as material.

As handled by the study authors: Cell counts per sample came from amplifying reference gene primers. Sequencing used immunoSEQ multiplex PCR; TCRdb keeps in-frame clones, though not all of them. That table supplies the V and J calls and clone size; D and trimming were determined from the DNA. This table has roughly 95,000 clones, about four fifths appearing once. This CDR3 comprises 14 residues. V lost 2 bases and J 7 bases, leaving 12 bases between the germline ends. In germline, CDR1 is MNHEY, CDR2 SVGEGT. The receptor was isolated from a human donor in a cohort sampled during active COVID-19. The V gene is TRBV6-2 or TRBV6-3, the J gene TRBJ1-5, with TRBD1 as a possible D gene (5 bases). The source material was peripheral blood. Written as DNA, the CDR3 is TGTGCCAGCAGTTACAGGAGGGACGGACAGCCCCAGCATTTT. It specifies CASSYRRDGQPQHF.